This TCR beta chain was captured by sequencing in a study of blood T cell repertoires in COVID-19. Overall study context: Samples came from the United States, Italy and Spain, spanning acute and convalescent COVID-19.

Authors' methods: Estimation of nucleated cell counts relied on the amplification of reference gene primers. The repertoire was sequenced with immunoSEQ multiplex PCR; TCRdb's copy has only in-frame clones and lacks some. That table supplies the V and J calls and clone size; D and trimming were determined from the DNA. The sample consists of about 35,000 clones, approximately 83% of them appearing once. Germline V gene data show CDR1 as MRHNA and CDR2 as SNTAGT. This CDR3 region has 17 residues. Trimming cost V 0 bases and J 8 bases; bases outside gene matches: 10. This clone was seen just once. This sequence originates from a man between 45 and 60 years old with acute or convalescent COVID-19. Material for sequencing was peripheral blood. The rearrangement joins TRBV6-4 to TRBJ2-1, with TRBD2 identical over 10 bases. The CDR3 DNA is TGTGCCAGCAGTGACTCGATAGGAGCGGGGGGGCCCGATGAGCAGTTCTTC. It specifies CASSDSIGAGGPDEQFF.